This is a list of T cell receptor beta chains from one sample in a study of T cells expressing NK-cell markers. TCRdb re-called the 5' RACE reads; every CDR3 protein appears as one record, without DNA. Its listing shows about 390,000 distinct CDR3 sequences. Sample: blood T cells: a sorted CD56 or NKG2C T cell subset, CD4+ or CD8+ T cells, or bulk PBMC T cells (not recorded which). The receptors stem from a woman aged 45-65 years in good health. The CDR3 runs from the conserved cysteine through the conserved F or W. The order of the fields is V gene, CDR3 length, J gene, CDR3 protein.

TRBV27,14,TRBJ2-7,CASTPGGSLYEQYF
TRBV5-1,14,TRBJ1-6,CASSGTEHNSPLHF
TRBV7-9,16,TRBJ2-1,CASSFYGGSPDNEQFF
TRBV11-3,13,TRBJ1-2,CASSSGQSYGYTF
TRBV7-2,18,TRBJ2-1,CASSFWTSYSSSYNEQFF
TRBV5-1,13,TRBJ1-1,CASSFGQGTEAFF
TRBV15,14,TRBJ1-2,CATSRDVKDYGYTF
TRBV6-1,16,TRBJ1-4,CASTKIHPATNEKLFF
TRBV24-1,15,TRBJ2-1,CATGGRTRSYNEQFF
TRBV4-1,17,TRBJ2-7,CASSQEETRVGAYEQYF
TRBV30,12,TRBJ2-4,CAWSRSKNIQYF
TRBV7-9,17,TRBJ2-1,CASSPRLAQRSYNEQFF
TRBV30,14,TRBJ2-2,CAWNPGQGVKELFF
TRBV12-3/TRBV12-4,15,TRBJ2-2,CATTLAGGLTGELFF
TRBV12-3/TRBV12-4,16,TRBJ2-2,CASSPGARGRTGELFF
TRBV5-1,14,TRBJ2-6,CASSLVGDFNVLTF
TRBV3-1,14,TRBJ2-1,CASTLGQGRDEQFF
TRBV11-2,14,TRBJ2-1,CASREPAPYNEQFF
TRBV5-1,14,TRBJ2-1,CASSSGDSYNEQFF
TRBV5-1,17,TRBJ2-3,CASSLAGGTKSTDTQYF
TRBV5-1,16,TRBJ1-1,CASSKGPIISNTEAFF
TRBV20-1,15,TRBJ1-2,CSARDLKGQGDGYTF
TRBV6-1,14,TRBJ1-2,CASTLGLGLGGYTF
TRBV27,14,TRBJ1-1,CASRLRPRNTEAFF
TRBV7-8,14,TRBJ2-4,CASSLRQGLNIQYF
TRBV5-1,13,TRBJ2-5,CASSPENGLAEYF
TRBV20-1,14,TRBJ2-5,CSAKDRISGETQYF
TRBV5-1,14,TRBJ1-1,CATGPGATNTEAFF
TRBV12-3/TRBV12-4,16,TRBJ2-2,CASITSGRAGTGELFF
TRBV7-9,16,TRBJ2-3,CASSHGGLAVAYTQYF
TRBV29-1,14,TRBJ2-3,CSVKLAGGLDTQYF
TRBV20-1,20,TRBJ2-1,CSARDSGADRGGRANNEQFF
TRBV5-5,14,TRBJ2-7,CASSLGPGTYEQYF
TRBV29-1,13,TRBJ1-2,CSVPRGLRDGYTF
TRBV5-1,15,TRBJ1-1,CASSLPTALNTEAFF
TRBV12-3/TRBV12-4,12,TRBJ2-5,CASSLARLTQYF